This T cell receptor beta chain was documented in a study of cytomegalovirus exposure and HLA in healthy donors. The V gene lost 9 bases and the J gene lost 6 bases, with 17 bases spanning the gap. This CDR3 comprises 13 residues. Germline V gene lookup returns CDR1 SNHLY and CDR2 FYNNEI. PCR was performed using 60 Vbeta and 13 Jbeta primers. Repertoires were generated with immunoSEQ multiplex PCR, while TCRdb's copy carries only in-frame clones and drops some. The sample contains roughly 190,000 clones, roughly 79% of which appear only once. This clonotype was obtained from a woman younger than 45 in good health and CMV-seropositive. The genes are TRBV2 and TRBJ1-2, with D perhaps TRBD1 (5 bases). Material: PBMCs. In nucleotides, the CDR3 is TGTGCCAGTCGGCCTTGGGGCGGGGATGGCTACACCTTC. This encodes CASRPWGGDGYTF. The entire variable domain, with the rest obtained from reference TRBV2 and TRBJ1-2, is as follows: EPEVTQTPSHQVTQMGQEVILRCVPISNHLYFYWYRQILGQKVEFLVSFYNNEISEKSEIFDDQFSVERPDGSNFTLKIRSTKLEDSAMYFCASRPWGGDGYTFGSGTRLTVV.